This T cell receptor (beta chain) was profiled in a study of identical twins. Points on this clonotype: Its antigen is not known.

Unique molecular identifiers were present on the cDNA, and a universal primer site came from template switching. Each CDR3 protein is one row after TCRdb ran MiXCR on the 5' RACE reads. The table has a few hundred thousand distinct CDR3 sequences, 9% to 10% seen once. Study findings and constraints: Insertions were reduced in abundant cord blood beta clonotypes but not in memory repertoires. An excess of low generation probability was shown by twin-shared out-of-frame alpha sequences.

The CDR3 extends over 16 amino acids. The trim removed 5 bases at V and 2 bases at J, leaving 9 bases unmatched. Healthy Caucasians alone served as donors. A further study also used this sample, focusing on yellow fever vaccine responses in identical twins.

This receptor was identified in a woman between 18 and 29 years old in good health. The sample was PBMCs. V and J are TRBV12-3 or TRBV12-4 and TRBJ2-3; 8 nucleotides agree with TRBD2. The CDR3 is CASSPFQAGDTDTQYF. The CDR3 DNA sequence: TGTGCCAGCAGTCCGTTTCAAGCGGGAGACACAGATACGCAGTATTTT.